Below, 9 T cell receptor beta chains from the same sample are listed, as sequenced in a study of blood T cells in healthy people across ages. PCR was performed a second time for 7 to 11 cycles using a sample-barcoded 5' primer and a J-beta primer mix. One entry per CDR3 protein, called by TCRdb with MiXCR from the 5' RACE reads. The repertoire holds some 1,800,000 distinct CDR3 sequences, with around 40% as singletons. Sequencing was performed on blood. Every receptor here comes from a human donor in good health.

In this sample, this clonotype turned up a few times. The chain joins TRBV12-3 or TRBV12-4 to TRBJ1-5; D gene uncertain. The CDR3 extends over 16 amino acids. V was trimmed by 7 bases and J by 2 bases, leaving 18 bases between them. The CDR3 DNA reads TGTGCCAGCACCTCTCAAGGATCCGAGGGCAATCAGCCCCAGCATTTT. The encoded protein is CASTSQGSEGNQPQHF.

The chain employs TRBV4-2 and TRBJ2-3; D is possibly TRBD2 (6 bases). The CDR3 length is 16 residues. Trimming took off 0 bases at V and 4 bases at J, with 14 bases between the two ends. Germline V CDR1 and CDR2: LGHNA, YNFKEQ. The CDR3 loop is CASSQDGSSGSDTQYF. CDR3 nucleotides: TGTGCCAGCAGCCAAGATGGAAGTAGCGGATCAGATACGCAGTATTTT.

The chain recombines TRBV29-1 with TRBJ2-5; D might be TRBD2 (6 bases). In germline, CDR1 is SQVTM, CDR2 ANQGSEA. The V gene lost 0 bases and the J gene lost 2 bases, with 10 bases spanning the gap. The CDR3 sequence is 14 residues long. The CDR3 spells CSVEDIGRQETQYF. CDR3 bases: TGCAGCGTTGAAGACATCGGGAGACAAGAGACCCAGTACTTC.

This clonotype has a handful of counts. The chain is built from TRBV11-2 and TRBJ2-3, with 7 bases identical to TRBD2. Germline CDR1 SGHAT, CDR2 FQNNGV. The CDR3 extends over 17 amino acids. V was pared by 3 bases and J by 0 bases, with 9 bases of the junction left unmatched. CDR3 protein: CASSLQHGGTSTDTQYF. The CDR3 region has the DNA TGTGCCAGCAGCTTGCAGCACGGGGGGACTAGCACAGATACGCAGTATTTT. Full variable domain (outside the CDR3, taken from reference TRBV11-2 and TRBJ2-3): EAGVAQSPRYKIIEKRQSVAFWCNPISGHATLYWYQQILGQGPKLLIQFQNNGVVDDSQLPKDRFSAERLKGVDSTLKIQPAKLEDSAVYLCASSLQHGGTSTDTQYFGPGTRLTVL.

The chain combines TRBV6-5 with TRBJ2-7; 7 bases agree with TRBD2. The closer fit of TRBJ2-5 to the DNA end suggests the J call may be wrong. This CDR3 has 14 residues. Germline CDR1 MNHEY, CDR2 SVGAGI. CDR3 in amino acids: CASGGSGATETQYF. CDR3 coding DNA: TGTGCCAGCGGAGGAAGCGGGGCCACAGAGACCCAGTACTTC.

The chain combines TRBV21-1 with TRBJ2-4; the table's D call, TRBD1, was not checked against the DNA. With the DNA end fitting TRBJ2-7 better, the J assignment may be wrong. TRBV21-1 is recorded as a pseudogene. The CDR3 is made up of 16 amino acids. The CDR3 reads CASTVAEGETYYEQYF. CDR3 bases: TGTGCCAGCACCGTTGCGGAGGGGGAAACATACTACGAGCAGTACTTC.

The V call is TRBV29-1, the J call TRBJ2-5, with TRBD2 identical over 11 bases. V gave up 5 bases and J gave up 1 base; unmatched junction bases: 3. The CDR3 extends over 14 amino acids. Germline lookup yields CDR1 SQVTM and CDR2 ANQGSEA. CDR3 sequence reads: CSVSTSGAQETQYF. For the CDR3, the DNA is TGCAGCGTTTCGACTAGCGGGGCCCAAGAGACCCAGTACTTC.

The chain has TRBV20-1 and TRBJ1-2; D unresolved. Trimming shortened V by 6 bases and J by 2 bases, and 13 bases separated the two germline ends. This CDR3 is built from 13 residues. The germline V gene has CDR1 DFQATT and CDR2 SNEGSKA (reference sequence). In DNA, the CDR3 is TGCAGTGCCCCGAACGGACTAAACTATGGCTACACCTTC. Translation gives CSAPNGLNYGYTF.

The genes are TRBV29-1 and TRBJ2-5; D not certain. The CDR3 spans 13 residues. Germline CDR1 reads SQVTM; CDR2 reads ANQGSEA. V was pared by 2 bases and J by 3 bases, with 10 bases between. CDR3 coding DNA: TGCAGCGTTGAAAGGGCCCCTAAAGAGACCCAGTACTTC. This gives the protein CSVERAPKETQYF. Complete variable domain (other parts from reference TRBV29-1 and TRBJ2-5): SAVISQKPSRDICQRGTSLTIQCQVDSQVTMMFWYRQQPGQSLTLIATANQGSEATYESGFVIDKFPISRPNLTFSTLTVSNMSPEDSSIYLCSVERAPKETQYFGPGTRLLVL.